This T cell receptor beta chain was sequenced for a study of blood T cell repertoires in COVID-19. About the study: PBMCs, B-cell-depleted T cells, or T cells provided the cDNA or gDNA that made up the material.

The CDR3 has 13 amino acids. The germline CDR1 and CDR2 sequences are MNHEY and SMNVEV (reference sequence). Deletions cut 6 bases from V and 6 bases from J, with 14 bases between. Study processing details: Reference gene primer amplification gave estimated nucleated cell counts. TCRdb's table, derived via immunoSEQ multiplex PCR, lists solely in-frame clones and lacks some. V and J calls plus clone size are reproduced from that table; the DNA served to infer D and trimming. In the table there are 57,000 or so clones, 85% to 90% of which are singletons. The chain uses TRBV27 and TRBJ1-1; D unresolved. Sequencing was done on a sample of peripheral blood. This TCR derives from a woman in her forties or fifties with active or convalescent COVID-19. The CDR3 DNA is TGTGCCAGCAGACTAGGGCAGTACTCTGAAGCTTTCTTT. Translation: CASRLGQYSEAFF.